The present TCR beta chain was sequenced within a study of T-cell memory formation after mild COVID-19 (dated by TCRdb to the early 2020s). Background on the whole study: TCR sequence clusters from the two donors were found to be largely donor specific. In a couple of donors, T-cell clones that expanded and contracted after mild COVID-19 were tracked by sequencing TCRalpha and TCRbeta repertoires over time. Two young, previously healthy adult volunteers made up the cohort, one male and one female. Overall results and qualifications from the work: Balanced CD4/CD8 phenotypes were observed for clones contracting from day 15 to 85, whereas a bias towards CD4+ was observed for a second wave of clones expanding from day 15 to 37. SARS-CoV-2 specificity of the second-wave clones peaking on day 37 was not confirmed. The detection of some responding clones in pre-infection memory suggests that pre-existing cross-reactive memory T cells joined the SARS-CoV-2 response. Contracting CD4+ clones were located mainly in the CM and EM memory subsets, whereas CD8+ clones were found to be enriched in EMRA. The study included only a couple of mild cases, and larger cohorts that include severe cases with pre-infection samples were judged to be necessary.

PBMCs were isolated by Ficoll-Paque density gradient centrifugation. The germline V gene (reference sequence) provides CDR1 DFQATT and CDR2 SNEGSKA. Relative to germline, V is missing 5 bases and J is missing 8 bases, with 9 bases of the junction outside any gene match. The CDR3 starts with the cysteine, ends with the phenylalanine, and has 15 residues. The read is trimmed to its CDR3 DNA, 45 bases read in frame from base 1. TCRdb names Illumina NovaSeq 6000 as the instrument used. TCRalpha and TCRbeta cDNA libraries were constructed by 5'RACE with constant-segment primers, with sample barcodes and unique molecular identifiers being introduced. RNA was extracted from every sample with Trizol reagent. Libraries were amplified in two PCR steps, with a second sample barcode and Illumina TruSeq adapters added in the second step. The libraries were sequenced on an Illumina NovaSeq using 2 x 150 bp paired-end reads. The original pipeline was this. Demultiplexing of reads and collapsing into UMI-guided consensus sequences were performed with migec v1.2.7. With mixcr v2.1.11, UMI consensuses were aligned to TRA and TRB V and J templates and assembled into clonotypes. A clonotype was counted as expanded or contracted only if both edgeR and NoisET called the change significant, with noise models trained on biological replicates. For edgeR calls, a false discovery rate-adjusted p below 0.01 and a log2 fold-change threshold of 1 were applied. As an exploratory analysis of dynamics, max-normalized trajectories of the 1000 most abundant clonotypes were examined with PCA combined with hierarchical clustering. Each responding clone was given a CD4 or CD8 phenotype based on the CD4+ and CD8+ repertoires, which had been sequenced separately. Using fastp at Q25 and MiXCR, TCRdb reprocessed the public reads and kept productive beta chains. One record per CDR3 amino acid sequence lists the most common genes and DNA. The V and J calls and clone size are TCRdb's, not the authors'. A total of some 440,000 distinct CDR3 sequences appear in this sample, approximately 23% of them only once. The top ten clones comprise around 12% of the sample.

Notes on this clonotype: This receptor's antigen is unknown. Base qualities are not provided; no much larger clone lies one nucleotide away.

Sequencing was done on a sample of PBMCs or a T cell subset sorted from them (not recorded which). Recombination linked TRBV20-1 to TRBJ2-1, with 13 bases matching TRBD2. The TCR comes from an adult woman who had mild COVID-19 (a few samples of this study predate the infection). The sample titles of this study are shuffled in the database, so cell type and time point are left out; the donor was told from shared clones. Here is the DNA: TGCAGTGCTCCCCGGACTAGCGGGAGTAGCGATGAGCAGTTCTTC. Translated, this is CSAPRTSGSSDEQFF.